The present T cell receptor (beta chain) was sequenced within a study of T cell repertoires in cytomegalovirus infection. Study information: Indicated by public TCR beta signatures were CMV infection and matching HLA type. Study conclusions and caveats: Frequencies of public TCR beta families were cumulated, and this identified carriers of CMV plus the relevant HLA. What dominated the ex vivo response were HLA-C-restricted CMV-specific TCR beta clonotypes.

A few counts support this clonotype. The antigen is undetermined. V lost 1 base to trimming and J lost 10 bases, with 11 bases between them. CDR3 length: 13 amino acids. Per the germline V gene, CDR1 is LNHDA and CDR2 is SQIVND (reference sequence). MiXCR, run by TCRdb on the reads, gives a single entry per CDR3 protein. The sample holds around 900,000 distinct CDR3 sequences; less than 40% are singletons and the top ten take about 14%. The chain uses TRBV19 and TRBJ2-1, with D uncertain. This sequence was found in a human donor in good health (CMV status not recorded). Some clones in this sample may be carry-over from other donors' samples. The sample here was cultured CD8+ T cells from PBMCs, taken from culture after CMV antigen stimulation. CDR3 in amino acids: CASSIGPGEEQFF. CDR3 nucleotides: TGTGCCAGTAGTATAGGACCCGGTGAAGAGCAGTTCTTC.